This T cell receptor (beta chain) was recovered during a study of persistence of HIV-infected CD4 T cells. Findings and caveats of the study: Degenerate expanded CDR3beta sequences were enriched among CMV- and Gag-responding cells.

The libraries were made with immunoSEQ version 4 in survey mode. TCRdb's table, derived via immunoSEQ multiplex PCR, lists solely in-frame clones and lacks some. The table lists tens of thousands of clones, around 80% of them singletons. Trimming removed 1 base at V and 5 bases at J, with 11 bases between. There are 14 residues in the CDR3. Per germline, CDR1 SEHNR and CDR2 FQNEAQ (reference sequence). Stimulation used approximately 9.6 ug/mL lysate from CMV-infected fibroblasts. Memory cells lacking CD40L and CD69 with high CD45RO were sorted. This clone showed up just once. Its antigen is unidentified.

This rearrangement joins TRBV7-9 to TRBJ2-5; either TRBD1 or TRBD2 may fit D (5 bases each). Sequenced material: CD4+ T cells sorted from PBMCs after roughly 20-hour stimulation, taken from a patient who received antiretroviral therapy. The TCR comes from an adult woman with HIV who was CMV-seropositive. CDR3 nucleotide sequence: TGTGCCAGCAGCTTAGGGGACCAGGTTGAGACCCAGTACTTC. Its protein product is CASSLGDQVETQYF.